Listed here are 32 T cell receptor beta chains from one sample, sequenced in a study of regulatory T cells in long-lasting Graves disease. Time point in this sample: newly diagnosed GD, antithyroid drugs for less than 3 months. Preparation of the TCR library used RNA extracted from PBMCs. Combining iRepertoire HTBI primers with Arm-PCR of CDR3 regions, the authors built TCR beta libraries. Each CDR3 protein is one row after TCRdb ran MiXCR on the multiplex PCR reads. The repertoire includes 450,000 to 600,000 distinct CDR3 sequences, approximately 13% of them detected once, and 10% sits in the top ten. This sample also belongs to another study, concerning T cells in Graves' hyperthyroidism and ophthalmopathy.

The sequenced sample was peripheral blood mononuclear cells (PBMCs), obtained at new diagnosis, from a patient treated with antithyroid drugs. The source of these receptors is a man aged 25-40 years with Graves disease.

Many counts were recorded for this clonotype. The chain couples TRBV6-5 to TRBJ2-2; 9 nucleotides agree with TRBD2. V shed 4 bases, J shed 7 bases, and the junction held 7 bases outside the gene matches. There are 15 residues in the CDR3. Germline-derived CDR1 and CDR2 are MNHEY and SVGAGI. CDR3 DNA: TGTGCCAGCAGTTGGGTAGCGGGGGTGAGCGGGGAGCTGTTTTTT. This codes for CASSWVAGVSGELFF.

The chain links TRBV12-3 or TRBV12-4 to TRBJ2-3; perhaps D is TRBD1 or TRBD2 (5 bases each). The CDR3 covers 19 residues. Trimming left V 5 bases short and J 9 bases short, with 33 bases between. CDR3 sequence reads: CASSAGLGNTDFQGATQYF. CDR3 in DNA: TGTGCCAGCAGTGCTGGACTGGGTAACACAGATTTTCAGGGTGCCACGCAGTATTTT.

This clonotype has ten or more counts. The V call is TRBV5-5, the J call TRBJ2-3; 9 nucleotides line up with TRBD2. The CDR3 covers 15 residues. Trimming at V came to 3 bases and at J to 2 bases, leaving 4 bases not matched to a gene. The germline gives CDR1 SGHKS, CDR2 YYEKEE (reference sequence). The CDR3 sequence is CASSSLAGLTDTQYF. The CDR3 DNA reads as TGTGCCAGCAGCTCGCTAGCGGGACTCACAGATACGCAGTATTTT.

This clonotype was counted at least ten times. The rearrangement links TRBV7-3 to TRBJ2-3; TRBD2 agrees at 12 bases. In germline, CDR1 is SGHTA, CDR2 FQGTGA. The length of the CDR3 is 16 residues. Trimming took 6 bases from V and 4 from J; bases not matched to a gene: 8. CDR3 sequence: CASSFTGLAGSDTQYF. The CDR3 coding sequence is TGTGCCAGCAGTTTTACCGGACTAGCGGGATCAGATACGCAGTATTTT.

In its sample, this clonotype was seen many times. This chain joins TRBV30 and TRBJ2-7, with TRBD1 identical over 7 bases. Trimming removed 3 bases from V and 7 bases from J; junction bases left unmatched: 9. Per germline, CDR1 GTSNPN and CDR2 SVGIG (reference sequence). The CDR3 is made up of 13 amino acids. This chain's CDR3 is CAWRQQGPGEQYF. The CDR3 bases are TGTGCCTGGAGGCAACAGGGGCCAGGGGAGCAGTACTTC.

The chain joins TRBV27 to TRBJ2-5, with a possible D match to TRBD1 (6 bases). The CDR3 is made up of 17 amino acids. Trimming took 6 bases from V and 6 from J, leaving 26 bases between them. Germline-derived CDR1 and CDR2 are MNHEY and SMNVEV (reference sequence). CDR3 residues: CASRTTFIGGPWKTQYF. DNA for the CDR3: TGTGCCAGCAGGACGACGTTTATAGGGGGTCCATGGAAGACCCAGTACTTC.

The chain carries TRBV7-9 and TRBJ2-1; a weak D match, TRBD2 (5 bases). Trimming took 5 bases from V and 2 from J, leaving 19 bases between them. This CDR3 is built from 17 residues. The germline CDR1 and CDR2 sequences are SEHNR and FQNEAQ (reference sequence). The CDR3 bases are TGTGCCAGCAGCAAATGGGCCCTCGGGAAGACCTACAATGAGCAGTTCTTC. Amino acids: CASSKWALGKTYNEQFF.

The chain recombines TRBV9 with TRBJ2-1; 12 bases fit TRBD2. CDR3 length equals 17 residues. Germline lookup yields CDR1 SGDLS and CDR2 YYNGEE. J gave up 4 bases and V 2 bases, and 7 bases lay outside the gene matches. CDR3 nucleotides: TGTGCCAGCAGCGTCTCGCTAGCGGGAGGGCCTTACAATGAGCAGTTCTTC. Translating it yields CASSVSLAGGPYNEQFF.

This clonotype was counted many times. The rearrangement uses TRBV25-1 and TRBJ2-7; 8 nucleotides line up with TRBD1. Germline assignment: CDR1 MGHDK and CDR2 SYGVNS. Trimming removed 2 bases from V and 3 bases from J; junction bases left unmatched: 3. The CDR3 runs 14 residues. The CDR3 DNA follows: TGTGCCAGCAGTGAACGGGACAGGATCTACGAGCAGTACTTC. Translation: CASSERDRIYEQYF.

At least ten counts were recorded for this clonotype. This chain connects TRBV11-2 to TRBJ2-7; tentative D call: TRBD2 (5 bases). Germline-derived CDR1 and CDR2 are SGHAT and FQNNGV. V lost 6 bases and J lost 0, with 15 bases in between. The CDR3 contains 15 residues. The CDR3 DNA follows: TGTGCCAGCAGTCGCCCGGGGTTACTCTCCTACGAGCAGTACTTC. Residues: CASSRPGLLSYEQYF.

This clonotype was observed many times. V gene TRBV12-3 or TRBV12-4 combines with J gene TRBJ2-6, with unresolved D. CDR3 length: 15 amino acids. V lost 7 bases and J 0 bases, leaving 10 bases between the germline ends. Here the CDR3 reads CASTSTASGANVLTF. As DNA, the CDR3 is TGTGCCAGCACCTCAACAGCCTCTGGGGCCAACGTCCTGACTTTC.

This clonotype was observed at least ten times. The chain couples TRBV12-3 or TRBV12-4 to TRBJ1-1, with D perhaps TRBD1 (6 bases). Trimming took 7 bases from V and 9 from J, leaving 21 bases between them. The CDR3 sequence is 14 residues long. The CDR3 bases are TGTGCCAGCACCCCAGGGGCAGGGGCGTCTAAAGCTTTCTTT. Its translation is CASTPGAGASKAFF.

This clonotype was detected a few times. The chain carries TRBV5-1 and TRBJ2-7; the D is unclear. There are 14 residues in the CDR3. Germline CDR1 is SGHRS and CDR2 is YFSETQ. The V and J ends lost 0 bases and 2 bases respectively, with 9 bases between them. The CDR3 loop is CASSLEGLTYEQYF. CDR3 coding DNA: TGCGCCAGCAGCTTGGAAGGTTTGACCTACGAGCAGTACTTC.

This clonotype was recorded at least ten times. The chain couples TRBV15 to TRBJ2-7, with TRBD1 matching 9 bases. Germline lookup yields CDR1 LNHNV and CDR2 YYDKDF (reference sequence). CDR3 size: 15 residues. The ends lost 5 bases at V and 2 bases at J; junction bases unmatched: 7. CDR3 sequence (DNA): TGTGCCACCAGCGGACCCGGGACAGGGACCTACGAGCAGTACTTC. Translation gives CATSGPGTGTYEQYF.

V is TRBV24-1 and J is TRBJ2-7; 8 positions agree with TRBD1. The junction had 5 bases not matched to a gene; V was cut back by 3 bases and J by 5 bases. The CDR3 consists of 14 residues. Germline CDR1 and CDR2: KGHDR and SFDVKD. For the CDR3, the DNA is TGTGCCACCAGTGATGCCGACAGGGGCCACGAGCAGTACTTC. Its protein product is CATSDADRGHEQYF.

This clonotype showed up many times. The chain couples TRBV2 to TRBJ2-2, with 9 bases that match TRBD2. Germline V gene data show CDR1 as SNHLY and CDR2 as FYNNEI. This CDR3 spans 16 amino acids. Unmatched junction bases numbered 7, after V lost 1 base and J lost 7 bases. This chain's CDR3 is CASSEEFSGRFGELFF. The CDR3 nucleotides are TGTGCCAGCAGTGAAGAGTTTAGCGGGAGATTCGGGGAGCTGTTTTTT.

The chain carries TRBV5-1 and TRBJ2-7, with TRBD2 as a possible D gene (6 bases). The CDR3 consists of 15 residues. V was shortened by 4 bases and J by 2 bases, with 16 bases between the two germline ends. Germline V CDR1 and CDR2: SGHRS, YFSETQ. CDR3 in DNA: TGCGCCAGCAGCCCGGCGGGGACCGACCCCTACGAGCAGTACTTC. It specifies CASSPAGTDPYEQYF. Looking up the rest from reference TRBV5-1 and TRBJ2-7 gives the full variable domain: KAGVTQTPRYLIKTRGQQVTLSCSPISGHRSVSWYQQTPGQGLQFLFEYFSETQRNKGNFPGRFSGRQFSNSRSEMNVSTLELGDSALYLCASSPAGTDPYEQYFGPGTRLTVT.

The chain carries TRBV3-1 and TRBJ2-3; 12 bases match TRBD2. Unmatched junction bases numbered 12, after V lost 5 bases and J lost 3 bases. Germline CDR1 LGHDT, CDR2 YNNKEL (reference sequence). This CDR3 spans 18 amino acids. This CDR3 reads CASSNMASGRATTDTQYF. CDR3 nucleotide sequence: TGTGCCAGCAGCAACATGGCTAGCGGGAGGGCCACGACAGATACGCAGTATTTT.

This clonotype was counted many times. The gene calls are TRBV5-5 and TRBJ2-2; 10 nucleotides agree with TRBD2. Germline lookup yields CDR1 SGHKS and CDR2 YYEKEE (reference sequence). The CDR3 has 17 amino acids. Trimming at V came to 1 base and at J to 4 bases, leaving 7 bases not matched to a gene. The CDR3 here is CASSLLGLAGVTGELFF. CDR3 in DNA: TGTGCCAGCAGCTTGTTGGGCCTAGCGGGAGTCACCGGGGAGCTGTTTTTT.

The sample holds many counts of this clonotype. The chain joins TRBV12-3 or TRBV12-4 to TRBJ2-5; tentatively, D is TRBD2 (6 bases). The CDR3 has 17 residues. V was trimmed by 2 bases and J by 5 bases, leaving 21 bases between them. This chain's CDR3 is CASSLFIGSGDRETQYF. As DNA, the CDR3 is TGTGCCAGCAGTTTATTTATCGGGAGTGGTGATAGGGAGACCCAGTACTTC.

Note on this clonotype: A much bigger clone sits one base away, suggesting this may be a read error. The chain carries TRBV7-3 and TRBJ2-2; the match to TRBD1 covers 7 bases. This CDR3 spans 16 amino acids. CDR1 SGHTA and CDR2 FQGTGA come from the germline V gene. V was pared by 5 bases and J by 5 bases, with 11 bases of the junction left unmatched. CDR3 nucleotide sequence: TGTGCCAGCAGCGTGATAGGGACAGTCTTAACCGGGGAGCTGTTTTTT. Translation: CASSVIGTVLTGELFF.

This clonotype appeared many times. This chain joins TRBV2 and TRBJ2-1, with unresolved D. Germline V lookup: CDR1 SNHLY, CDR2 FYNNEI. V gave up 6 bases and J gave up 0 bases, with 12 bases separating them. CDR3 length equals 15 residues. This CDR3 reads CASSTATSSYNEQFF. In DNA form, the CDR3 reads TGTGCCAGCAGCACCGCGACAAGCTCCTACAATGAGCAGTTCTTC.

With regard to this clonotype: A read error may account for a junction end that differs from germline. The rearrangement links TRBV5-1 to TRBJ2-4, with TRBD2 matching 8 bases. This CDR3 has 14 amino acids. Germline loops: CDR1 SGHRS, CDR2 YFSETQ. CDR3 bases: TGCGCCAGCAGCCCAGCGGGAGCCCAAAACATTCAGTACTTC. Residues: CASSPAGAQNIQYF.

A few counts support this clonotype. CDR3 nucleotides: TGTGCCAGCAGGGACAGGGTGGGACCAGTCCAGACCGGGGAGCTGTTTTTT. This encodes CASRDRVGPVQTGELFF. V and J are TRBV2 and TRBJ2-2, with 8 bases lining up with TRBD1. V shed 6 bases and J 5 bases; nucleotides not matched to a gene: 14. Germline V gene lookup returns CDR1 SNHLY and CDR2 FYNNEI. This CDR3 is built from 17 residues.

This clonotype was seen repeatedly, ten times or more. The CDR3 DNA follows: TGTGCCAGCAGCCCTGCGAGCGGCTCCTACGAGCAGTACTTC. It yields the protein CASSPASGSYEQYF. This chain uses TRBV7-3 with TRBJ2-7; a possible D gene is TRBD2 (5 bases). The CDR3 is 14 residues long. With 5 bases removed from V and 0 bases from J, the gap between germline ends came to 11 bases. Germline V gene sequence: CDR1 SGHTA, CDR2 FQGTGA.

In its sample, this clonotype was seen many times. DNA for the CDR3: TGTGCCAGCAGTTTATATGGGGGAAAACTACCAAGTAGCCACAAAAACATTCAGTACTTC. It codes for CASSLYGGKLPSSHKNIQYF. V gene TRBV27 combines with J gene TRBJ2-4; D possibly matches TRBD1 or TRBD2 (5 bases each). CDR3 length equals 20 residues. The germline V and J ends were trimmed by 1 base and 3 bases, with 25 bases remaining between them. Germline lookup yields CDR1 MNHEY and CDR2 SMNVEV (reference sequence).

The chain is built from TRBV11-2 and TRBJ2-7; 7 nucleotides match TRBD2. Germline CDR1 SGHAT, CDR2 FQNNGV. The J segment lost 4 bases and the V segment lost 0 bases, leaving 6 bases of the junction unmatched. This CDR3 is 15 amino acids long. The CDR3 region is CASSLDLREMYEQYF. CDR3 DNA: TGTGCCAGCAGCTTAGATTTGCGGGAGATGTACGAGCAGTACTTC.

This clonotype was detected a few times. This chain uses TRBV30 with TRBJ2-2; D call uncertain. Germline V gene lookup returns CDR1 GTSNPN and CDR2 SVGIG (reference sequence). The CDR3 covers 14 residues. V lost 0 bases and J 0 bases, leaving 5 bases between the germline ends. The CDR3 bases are TGTGCCTGGAGTGTACTCACGAACACCGGGGAGCTGTTTTTT. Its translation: CAWSVLTNTGELFF.

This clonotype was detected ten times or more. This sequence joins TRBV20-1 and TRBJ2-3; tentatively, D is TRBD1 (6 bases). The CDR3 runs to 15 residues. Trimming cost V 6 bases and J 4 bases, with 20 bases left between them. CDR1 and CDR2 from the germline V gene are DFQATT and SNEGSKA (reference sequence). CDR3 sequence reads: CSADDRIGLSDTQYF. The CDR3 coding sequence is TGCAGTGCAGACGACAGGATCGGACTCTCAGATACGCAGTATTTT.

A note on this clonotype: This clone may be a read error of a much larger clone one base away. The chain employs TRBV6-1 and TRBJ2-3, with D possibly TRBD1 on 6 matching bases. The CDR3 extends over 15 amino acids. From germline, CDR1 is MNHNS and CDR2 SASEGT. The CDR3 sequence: CASRKTTGPKDRQYF. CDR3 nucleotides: TGTGCCAGCAGAAAGACGACAGGCCCTAAAGATAGGCAGTATTTT.

The CDR3 loop reads CASRLTLNTEAFF. The DNA of the CDR3 is TGTGCCAGCAGACTTACCTTGAACACTGAAGCTTTCTTT. This sequence joins TRBV6-1 and TRBJ1-1; D not resolved. The CDR3 loop spans 13 amino acids. Germline V gene lookup returns CDR1 MNHNS and CDR2 SASEGT. The V gene lost 6 bases and the J gene lost 0 bases, with 8 bases spanning the gap.

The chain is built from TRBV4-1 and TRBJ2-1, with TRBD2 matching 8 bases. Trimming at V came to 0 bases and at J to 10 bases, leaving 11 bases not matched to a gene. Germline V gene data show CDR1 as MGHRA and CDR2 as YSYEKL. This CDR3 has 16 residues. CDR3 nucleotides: TGCGCCAGCAGCCAAGATGTCGCGGGAGGTGCCGTGGAGCAGTTCTTC. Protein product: CASSQDVAGGAVEQFF.